The 15 T cell receptor beta chains reported below all come from one sample, sequenced in a study of neurological immune-mediated disorders. TCRdb called the 5' RACE reads again in MiXCR, with one record for every CDR3 protein. The table includes tens of thousands of distinct CDR3 sequences, approximately 10% detected once. The sequenced sample was CD4+ T cells from blood. These receptors all come from a woman in her twenties or thirties with HTLV-1-associated myelopathy (HAM/TSP).

This clonotype was observed at least ten times. The V call is TRBV9, the J call TRBJ2-1, with 9 nucleotides matching TRBD2. CDR1 SGDLS and CDR2 YYNGEE come from the germline V gene. The CDR3 loop spans 15 amino acids. Trimming at V came to 1 base and at J to 9 bases, leaving 8 bases not matched to a gene. For the CDR3, the DNA is TGTGCCAGCAGCGTATTAAGCGGGGGGTCCACTGAGCAGTTCTTC. Protein sequence: CASSVLSGGSTEQFF.

This clonotype came up many times. This chain uses TRBV5-1 with TRBJ1-1, with TRBD1 matching over 7 bases. V gave up 0 bases and J gave up 0 bases; unmatched junction bases: 5. The CDR3 has 16 amino acids. The germline gives CDR1 SGHRS, CDR2 YFSETQ. CDR3 nucleotides: TGCGCCAGCAGCTTGGGTACAGGGGATATGAACACTGAAGCTTTCTTT. Encoded protein: CASSLGTGDMNTEAFF.

This clonotype was detected many times. The chain carries TRBV20-1 and TRBJ1-5; 8 nucleotides agree with TRBD1. The germline V gene has CDR1 DFQATT and CDR2 SNEGSKA (reference sequence). CDR3 length: 13 amino acids. Trimming cost V 1 base and J 15 bases; bases outside gene matches: 11. The CDR3 DNA follows: TGCAGTGCTAGAGGTCAGATCCCAGGGGGCTCGCATTTT. Translation gives CSARGQIPGGSHF.

This clonotype was counted ten times or more. The rearrangement joins TRBV11-2 to TRBJ1-1; a possible D gene is TRBD1 (6 bases). Trimming removed 5 bases at V and 1 base at J, with 20 bases between. The CDR3 is 17 residues long. The germline gives CDR1 SGHAT, CDR2 FQNNGV. For the CDR3, the DNA is TGTGCCAGCAGCCTGGGAACTTTCGGACAGAAGAACACTGAAGCTTTCTTT. Its translation is CASSLGTFGQKNTEAFF.

This clonotype has a count of ten or more. The rearrangement joins TRBV6-1 to TRBJ2-1; the D call may be TRBD1 or TRBD2 (5 bases each). The germline CDR1 and CDR2 sequences are MNHNS and SASEGT. V was clipped by 6 bases and J by 9 bases, with 12 bases between them. The CDR3 is 12 residues long. CDR3 residues: CASRGVWGEQFF. The CDR3 DNA reads as TGTGCCAGCAGGGGGGTATGGGGTGAGCAGTTCTTC.

The rearrangement joins TRBV6-6 to TRBJ1-3; D is undetermined. Germline CDR1 MNHNY, CDR2 SVGAGI (reference sequence). The CDR3 runs to 19 residues. V dropped 0 bases and J dropped 0 bases, with 18 bases sitting between them. In DNA, the CDR3 is TGTGCCAGCAGTTACTCGAGGATATGGGCAACCCTCTCTGGAAACACCATATATTTT. Residues: CASSYSRIWATLSGNTIYF.

There are many counts of this clonotype. The J gene is TRBJ2-1, the V gene TRBV20-1, with TRBD1 matching over 7 bases. The CDR3 length is 14 residues. Germline CDR1 reads DFQATT; CDR2 reads SNEGSKA (reference sequence). The ends lost 6 bases at V and 3 bases at J; junction bases unmatched: 8. The CDR3 sequence is CSARPGQNYNEQFF. In DNA form, the CDR3 reads TGCAGTGCACGACCGGGACAGAACTACAATGAGCAGTTCTTC.

This clonotype was seen ten or more times. This sequence joins TRBV5-1 and TRBJ2-1; D possibly uses TRBD1 or TRBD2 (5 bases each). In germline, CDR1 is SGHRS, CDR2 YFSETQ. V was cut by 5 bases and J by 5 bases, with 20 bases left in between. The CDR3 has 16 amino acids. DNA for the CDR3: TGCGCCAGCAGTACCGAGGGGTGGGGTCCCCACAATGAGCAGTTCTTC. It is translated as CASSTEGWGPHNEQFF. The full variable domain, its missing parts supplied by reference TRBV5-1 and TRBJ2-1, is KAGVTQTPRYLIKTRGQQVTLSCSPISGHRSVSWYQQTPGQGLQFLFEYFSETQRNKGNFPGRFSGRQFSNSRSEMNVSTLELGDSALYLCASSTEGWGPHNEQFFGPGTRLTVL.

This clonotype has at least ten counts. The chain is built from TRBV7-2 and TRBJ2-7; 10 bases agree with TRBD1. J was trimmed by 1 base and V by 3 bases; bases with no gene match: 3. Germline V lookup: CDR1 SGHTA, CDR2 FQGNSA. The CDR3 length is 15 residues. The CDR3 region is CASSLGQGISYEQYF. The CDR3 DNA sequence: TGTGCCAGCAGCTTGGGACAGGGGATTTCCTACGAGCAGTACTTC. Supplemented by reference TRBV7-2 and TRBJ2-7, the full variable domain reads GAGVSQSPSNKVTEKGKDVELRCDPISGHTALYWYRQSLGQGLEFLIYFQGNSAPDKSGLPSDRFSAERTGGSVSTLTIQRTQQEDSAVYLCASSLGQGISYEQYFGPGTRLTVT.

This clonotype was picked up many times. The chain employs TRBV20-1 and TRBJ2-7; the match to TRBD2 covers 11 bases. Germline CDR1 and CDR2: DFQATT and SNEGSKA (reference sequence). CDR3 size: 13 residues. V lost 4 bases and J lost 3; bases outside the gene matches: 2. CDR3 in amino acids: CSAKLAGVYEQYF. The CDR3 DNA reads as TGCAGTGCTAAACTAGCGGGGGTCTACGAGCAGTACTTC.

This clonotype was observed at least ten times. The rearrangement uses TRBV15 and TRBJ2-7, with 9 bases fitting TRBD1. V was clipped by 0 bases and J by 1 base; unmatched bases: 4. CDR1 and CDR2 (germline): LNHNV, YYDKDF (reference sequence). The CDR3 is made up of 16 amino acids. The CDR3 bases are TGTGCCACCAGCAGAGATAGGGACAGGGCTTCCTACGAGCAGTACTTC. This gives the protein CATSRDRDRASYEQYF.

This clonotype was counted many times. The genes are TRBV13 and TRBJ1-1, with a weak D call TRBD1 (6 bases). Germline-derived CDR1 and CDR2 are PRHDT and FYEKMQ (reference sequence). Deletions cut 1 base from V and 6 bases from J, with 12 bases between. This CDR3 comprises 14 residues. The CDR3 sequence is CASSLVNRAPEAFF. Written as DNA, the CDR3 is TGTGCCAGCAGCTTAGTAAACAGGGCGCCTGAAGCTTTCTTT.

V is TRBV15 and J is TRBJ1-6, with 7 bases fitting TRBD1. Per the germline V gene, CDR1 is LNHNV and CDR2 is YYDKDF (reference sequence). Trimming took 3 bases from V and 7 from J; bases not matched to a gene: 6. The CDR3 covers 15 residues. CDR3 amino acids: CATSSLLQGNSPLHF. In DNA form, the CDR3 reads TGTGCCACCAGCAGCCTCTTACAGGGGAATTCACCCCTCCACTTT.

This clonotype appeared many times. The J gene is TRBJ2-3, the V gene TRBV20-1, with 7 bases aligning to TRBD2. The germline CDR1 and CDR2 sequences are DFQATT and SNEGSKA (reference sequence). The V gene end was trimmed by 5 bases and the J gene end by 3 bases; junction bases not matched to a gene: 5. The CDR3 covers 13 residues. CDR3 DNA: TGCAGTGCTGTCGGCGGGGGAACAGATACGCAGTATTTT. Its protein product is CSAVGGGTDTQYF.

This clonotype was counted ten times or more. The CDR3 sequence: CASSLWVGTGRNSPLHF. CDR3 coding DNA: TGTGCCAGCAGTTTATGGGTCGGGACAGGTCGCAACTCACCCCTCCACTTT. The V call is TRBV27, the J call TRBJ1-6; TRBD1 matches at 8 bases. Unmatched junction bases numbered 12, after V lost 1 base and J lost 10 bases. Germline CDR1 MNHEY, CDR2 SMNVEV (reference sequence). CDR3 length: 17 residues.